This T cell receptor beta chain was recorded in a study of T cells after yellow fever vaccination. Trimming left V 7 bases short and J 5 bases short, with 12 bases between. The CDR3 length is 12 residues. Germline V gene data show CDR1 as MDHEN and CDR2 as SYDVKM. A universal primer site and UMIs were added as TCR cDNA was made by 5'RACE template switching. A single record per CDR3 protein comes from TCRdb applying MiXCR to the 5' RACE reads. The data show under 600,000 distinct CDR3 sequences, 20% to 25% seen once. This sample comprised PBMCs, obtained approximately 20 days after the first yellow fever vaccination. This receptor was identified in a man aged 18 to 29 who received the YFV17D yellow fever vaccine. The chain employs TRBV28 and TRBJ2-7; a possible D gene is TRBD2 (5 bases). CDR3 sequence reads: CASKGRRNEQYV. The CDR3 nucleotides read TGTGCCAGCAAGGGCAGGAGGAACGAGCAGTACGTC.